The 23 T cell receptor beta chains listed next were all sequenced from one sample in a study of technical replicates of blood from several donors. Assay: immunoSEQ multiplex PCR; the TCRdb copy retains only in-frame clones and omits some. The profile covers roughly 48,000 clones, with about 94% appearing a single time and 3.9% taken by the ten largest. The sequencing sample was made of PBMCs. These receptors were taken from a human donor in good health. Some clones in this sample may be carry-over from other donors' samples.

V is TRBV11-2 and J is TRBJ2-3; D gene unclear. Germline V gene lookup returns CDR1 SGHAT and CDR2 FQNNGV. Trimming removed 2 bases from V and 1 base from J, with 13 bases in between. The CDR3 has 16 amino acids. The CDR3 region is CASSLRAGFGTDTQYF. Here the CDR3 DNA reads TGTGCCAGCAGCTTACGCGCCGGGTTTGGCACAGATACGCAGTATTTT.

The chain is built from TRBV2 and TRBJ2-7, with 10 bases matching TRBD2. Germline CDR1 reads SNHLY; CDR2 reads FYNNEI. V gave up 0 bases and J gave up 3 bases; unmatched junction bases: 5. This CDR3 is 16 amino acids long. CDR3: CASSEALRTSGYEQYF. CDR3 in DNA: TGTGCCAGCAGTGAAGCGCTTCGGACTAGCGGCTACGAGCAGTACTTC.

This sequence joins TRBV18 and TRBJ2-5; D is perhaps TRBD2 (7 bases). The CDR3 runs to 13 residues. Germline values: CDR1 KGHSH, CDR2 LQKENI. V was shortened by 6 bases and J by 5 bases, with 13 bases between the two germline ends. CDR3 nucleotides: TGTGCCAGCTCCCGGGGGGCCGGGGAGACCCAGTACTTC. This encodes CASSRGAGETQYF. Filled out from reference TRBV18 and TRBJ2-5, the complete variable domain reads NAGVMQNPRHLVRRRGQEARLRCSPMKGHSHVYWYRQLPEEGLKFMVYLQKENIIDESGMPKERFSAEFPKEGPSILRIQQVVRGDSAAYFCASSRGAGETQYFGPGTRLLVL.

This chain uses TRBV19 with TRBJ1-5; D remains unclear. The CDR3 is 12 residues long. Germline V gene sequence: CDR1 LNHDA, CDR2 SQIVND (reference sequence). The V end was cut by 3 bases, the J end by 11 bases, with 11 bases between. The CDR3 here is CASSMTSRSQHF. The CDR3 nucleotides are TGTGCCAGTAGTATGACATCCCGGTCCCAGCATTTT.

The rearrangement joins TRBV4-2 to TRBJ2-1, with TRBD2 matching 11 bases. With 3 bases clipped from V and 0 bases from J, the junction kept 10 bases outside the gene matches. CDR1 is LGHNA and CDR2 is YNFKEQ in the germline V gene. CDR3 length: 19 amino acids. The chain's CDR3 is CASSQYRTSGGFSYNEQFF. The CDR3 nucleotides are TGTGCCAGCAGCCAGTATCGAACTAGCGGGGGTTTCTCCTACAATGAGCAGTTCTTC.

The V and J genes are TRBV11-3 and TRBJ2-1, with 7 positions matching TRBD2. This CDR3 has 15 residues. Trimming cost V 6 bases and J 0 bases; bases outside gene matches: 5. The V gene's germline CDR1 is SGHNT and CDR2 YENEEA. In nucleotides, the CDR3 is TGTGCCAGCAGTATCGGGGACTACTCCTACAATGAGCAGTTCTTC. This gives the protein CASSIGDYSYNEQFF.

This chain connects TRBV6-1 to TRBJ1-2, with D perhaps matching TRBD1 (5 bases). This CDR3 is built from 14 residues. V dropped 0 bases and J dropped 2 bases, with 7 bases sitting between them. Germline values: CDR1 MNHNS, CDR2 SASEGT. CDR3 sequence: CASSEAKGNYGYTF. The DNA of the CDR3 is TGTGCCAGCAGTGAAGCGAAGGGGAACTATGGCTACACCTTC.

This chain joins TRBV10-3 and TRBJ2-1, with 10 bases identical to TRBD2. Germline V gives CDR1 ENHRY, CDR2 SYGVKD. This CDR3 has 16 amino acids. J lost 10 bases, V lost 3 bases, and 12 bases had no gene match. The CDR3 DNA reads TGTGCCATCAGTGACGTCCAGCGGGGGGGGATCCGCGAGCAGTTCTTC. This codes for CAISDVQRGGIREQFF.

The CDR3 loop is CASGTYNEQFF. Here the CDR3 DNA reads TGTGCCAGCGGTACTTACAATGAGCAGTTCTTC. The chain links TRBV2 to TRBJ2-1; D gene ambiguous. Germline CDR1 and CDR2: SNHLY and FYNNEI. This CDR3 is built from 11 residues. V lost 8 bases, J lost 4 bases, and 6 bases lay in between.

The chain couples TRBV4-1 to TRBJ1-6; D possibly corresponds to TRBD1 (5 bases). V lost 0 bases and J lost 7, with 13 bases in between. This CDR3 is 16 amino acids long. From germline, CDR1 is MGHRA and CDR2 YSYEKL. The CDR3 reads CASSQDRRGGNSPLHF. The CDR3 nucleotides read TGCGCCAGCAGCCAAGATCGGCGTGGGGGGAATTCACCCCTCCACTTT.

The chain links TRBV10-3 to TRBJ1-5, with 8 bases fitting TRBD1. Germline CDR1 is ENHRY and CDR2 is SYGVKD. V was pared by 6 bases and J by 4 bases, with 5 bases of the junction left unmatched. The CDR3 has 14 amino acids. CDR3 coding DNA: TGTGCCATCAGAGCCGACAGGGGTAATCAGCCCCAGCATTTT. Encoded protein: CAIRADRGNQPQHF.

V gene TRBV5-8 combines with J gene TRBJ1-2; 7 nucleotides line up with TRBD1. The CDR3 extends over 16 amino acids. The trim removed 2 bases at V and 5 bases at J, leaving 12 bases unmatched. Germline V lookup: CDR1 SGHTS, CDR2 YDEGEE. CDR3 in DNA: TGTGCCAGCAGCTTCGCCTATCAAGGGGGCGGGTATGGCTACACCTTC. Its protein is CASSFAYQGGGYGYTF.

The chain recombines TRBV25-1 with TRBJ2-2, with TRBD1 matching 7 bases. Germline V gene data show CDR1 as MGHDK and CDR2 as SYGVNS. The length of the CDR3 is 14 residues. With 11 bases clipped from V and 6 bases from J, the junction kept 12 bases outside the gene matches. The CDR3 sequence: CASTQTGLPGELFF. The CDR3 nucleotides are TGTGCCTCTACCCAGACAGGGCTACCCGGGGAGCTGTTTTTT.

V usage is TRBV4-2 and J usage is TRBJ2-1, with TRBD2 identical over 8 bases. Unmatched junction bases numbered 5, after V lost 6 bases and J lost 7 bases. This CDR3 spans 13 amino acids. In germline, CDR1 is LGHNA, CDR2 YNFKEQ. The CDR3 region is CASRPGLGNEQFF. The CDR3 coding sequence is TGTGCCAGCAGGCCGGGACTAGGAAATGAGCAGTTCTTC.

The CDR3 DNA is TGTGCCAGCAGCCGGGACAGGCAAAAATCTGGCTACACCTTC. Translation gives CASSRDRQKSGYTF. The V call is TRBV6-5, the J call TRBJ1-2, with 8 bases lining up with TRBD1. The germline gives CDR1 MNHEY, CDR2 SVGAGI. The CDR3 spans 14 residues. The junction had 10 bases not matched to a gene; V was cut back by 6 bases and J by 7 bases.

The rearrangement uses TRBV5-4 and TRBJ1-1; TRBD1 might be the D (5 bases). Germline V gene data show CDR1 as SGHNT and CDR2 as YYREEE (reference sequence). This CDR3 has 13 amino acids. The ends were cut back, 2 bases at V and 1 base at J, with 6 bases in the middle. CDR3 amino acids: CASSLDRNTEAFF. CDR3 nucleotides: TGTGCCAGCAGCTTAGACAGGAACACTGAAGCTTTCTTT.

This chain connects TRBV1 to TRBJ2-7; TRBD2 reflects the table's D call only, with no check against the DNA. TRBV1 is a pseudogene. CDR3 length: 16 amino acids. As DNA, the CDR3 is TGCACCAGCAGCCAAGATCCGGGAGACAGAACCTACGAGCAGTACTTC. As protein: CTSSQDPGDRTYEQYF.

The J gene is TRBJ2-1, the V gene TRBV7-2; 9 positions match TRBD2. Germline CDR1 and CDR2: SGHTA and FQGNSA. The CDR3 has 16 residues. Germline trimming cut 5 bases from V and 3 bases from J; bases unmatched to any gene: 8. The CDR3 loop reads CASSRQRGAFYNEQFF. The DNA of the CDR3 is TGTGCCAGCAGCCGCCAGCGGGGGGCCTTCTACAATGAGCAGTTCTTC.

The chain is built from TRBV5-6 and TRBJ1-6; unclear D gene. Germline V gene data show CDR1 as SGHDT and CDR2 as YYEEEE. This CDR3 spans 14 amino acids. Trimming cost V 0 bases and J 7 bases, with 8 bases left between them. This chain's CDR3 is CASSLVGRNSPLHF. The DNA for the CDR3 is TGTGCCAGCAGCTTGGTTGGGAGGAATTCACCCCTCCACTTT.

The rearrangement links TRBV18 to TRBJ2-2, with a possible D match to TRBD2 (5 bases). With 6 bases removed from V and 5 bases from J, the gap between germline ends came to 7 bases. CDR1 and CDR2 (germline): KGHSH, LQKENI. This CDR3 is 12 amino acids long. The CDR3 DNA follows: TGTGCCAGCTCGTCGGGGACCGGGGAGCTGTTTTTT. Its protein product is CASSSGTGELFF.

The V and J genes are TRBV7-2 and TRBJ2-3; TRBD2 agrees at 11 bases. CDR3 length: 15 residues. V gave up 7 bases and J gave up 5 bases; unmatched junction bases: 8. The germline CDR1 and CDR2 sequences are SGHTA and FQGNSA. CDR3 bases: TGTGCCAGCACCTATCTCCTAGCGGGAGGAGATACGCAGTATTTT. Translation: CASTYLLAGGDTQYF.

This chain links TRBV9 with TRBJ2-2, with 7 bases matching TRBD2. The germline V gene encodes CDR1 SGDLS and CDR2 YYNGEE. This CDR3 region has 14 residues. The trim removed 4 bases at V and 7 bases at J, leaving 7 bases unmatched. The CDR3, as DNA: TGTGCCAGCAGCCGGCGGAGCGGGAACGGGGAGCTGTTTTTT. Encoded protein: CASSRRSGNGELFF.

The chain is built from TRBV15 and TRBJ2-5; weak D call: TRBD1 (5 bases). This CDR3 has 15 residues. Germline CDR1 reads LNHNV; CDR2 reads YYDKDF (reference sequence). Deletions cut 0 bases from V and 1 base from J, with 9 bases between. In DNA form, the CDR3 reads TGTGCCACCAGCAGAGATGTTGGGGCCCAAGAGACCCAGTACTTC. It translates to CATSRDVGAQETQYF.